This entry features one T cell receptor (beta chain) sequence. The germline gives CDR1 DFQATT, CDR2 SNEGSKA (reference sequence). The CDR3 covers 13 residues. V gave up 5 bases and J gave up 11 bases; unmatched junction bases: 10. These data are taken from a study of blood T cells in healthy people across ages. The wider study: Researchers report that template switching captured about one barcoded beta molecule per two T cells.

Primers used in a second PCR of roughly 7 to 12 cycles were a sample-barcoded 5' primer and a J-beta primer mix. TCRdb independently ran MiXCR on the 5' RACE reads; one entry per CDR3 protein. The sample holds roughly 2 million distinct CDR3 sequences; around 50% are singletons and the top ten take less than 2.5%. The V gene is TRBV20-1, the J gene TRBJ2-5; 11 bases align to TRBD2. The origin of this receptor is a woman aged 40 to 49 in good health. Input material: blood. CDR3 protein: CSAEIAGGPLQYF. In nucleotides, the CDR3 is TGCAGTGCTGAGATAGCGGGGGGGCCCCTTCAGTACTTC.